The 16 T cell receptor beta chains given below trace back to one sample, sequenced in a study of OX40 agonist ivuxolimab in advanced cancers. The method was immunoSEQ multiplex PCR; TCRdb's version includes in-frame clones alone and lacks a portion of them. The data contain about 99,000 clones, more than 95% of them singletons. The specimen was CD4+ or CD8+ T cells sorted from blood, collected in a trial of the OX40 agonist ivuxolimab. The receptors were sampled from an adult with an advanced solid tumor such as melanoma, head and neck, liver or kidney cancer.

The CDR3 here is CASSYYRVEGSGYTF. The CDR3 region has the DNA TGTGCCAGCAGTTACTACAGGGTGGAAGGTAGTGGCTACACCTTC. This sequence joins TRBV6-5 and TRBJ1-2; a possible D gene is TRBD1 (6 bases). This CDR3 has 15 amino acids. V lost 1 base, J lost 7 bases, and 16 bases lay in between. In germline, CDR1 is MNHEY, CDR2 SVGAGI.

The chain uses TRBV28 and TRBJ2-1, with 9 bases fitting TRBD1. The junction had 11 bases not matched to a gene; V was cut back by 4 bases and J by 7 bases. The germline CDR1 and CDR2 sequences are MDHEN and SYDVKM. The CDR3 has 16 amino acids. CDR3: CASSSNGQGYLNEQFF. CDR3 nucleotide sequence: TGTGCCAGCAGTTCGAATGGACAGGGGTATTTGAATGAGCAGTTCTTC.

The rearrangement joins TRBV19 to TRBJ2-7; 9 bases are shared with TRBD2. V gave up 5 bases and J gave up 6 bases; unmatched junction bases: 8. The CDR3 is made up of 14 amino acids. The germline CDR1 and CDR2 sequences are LNHDA and SQIVND (reference sequence). The DNA of the CDR3 is TGTGCCAGTAGTCCGGGAGCGGGAGGACCCGAGCAGTACTTC. It yields the protein CASSPGAGGPEQYF. Full variable domain (outside the CDR3, taken from reference TRBV19 and TRBJ2-7): DGGITQSPKYLFRKEGQNVTLSCEQNLNHDAMYWYRQDPGQGLRLIYYSQIVNDFQKGDIAEGYSVSREKKESFPLTVTSAQKNPTAFYLCASSPGAGGPEQYFGPGTRLTVT.

The V call is TRBV19, the J call TRBJ2-6; TRBD2 might be the D (5 bases). The ends were cut back, 5 bases at V and 7 bases at J, with 12 bases in the middle. Germline V CDR1 and CDR2: LNHDA, SQIVND (reference sequence). This CDR3 comprises 14 residues. DNA for the CDR3: TGTGCCAGTAGTTTTGGAGGTGACGCCAACGTCCTGACTTTC. It encodes CASSFGGDANVLTF.

The V and J genes are TRBV6-1 and TRBJ2-7; D is perhaps TRBD2 (5 bases). Trimming took 7 bases from V and 3 from J, leaving 10 bases between them. Germline lookup yields CDR1 MNHNS and CDR2 SASEGT. The CDR3 covers 12 residues. This CDR3 is CASIEGLYEQYF. CDR3 DNA: TGTGCCAGCATAGAGGGTCTCTACGAGCAGTACTTC.

The chain has TRBV5-4 and TRBJ1-1; TRBD1 matches 8 bases. The CDR3 has 12 residues. After removal of 4 bases from V and 6 bases from J, the junction contained 2 bases not matched to a gene. Germline assignment: CDR1 SGHNT and CDR2 YYREEE (reference sequence). In DNA form, the CDR3 reads TGTGCCAGCAGCCCGACAGGGGCTGAAGCTTTCTTT. This translates into CASSPTGAEAFF.

V and J are TRBV15 and TRBJ2-5; the D is unclear. The CDR3 runs 15 residues. The V and J ends lost 0 bases and 2 bases respectively, with 10 bases between them. Per germline, CDR1 LNHNV and CDR2 YYDKDF (reference sequence). The CDR3 DNA reads TGTGCCACCAGCAGAGATGGTGTGGCACAAGAGACCCAGTACTTC. Protein product: CATSRDGVAQETQYF.

For this clone: Other DNA sequences in this sample translate to the same CDR3. This rearrangement joins TRBV5-1 to TRBJ2-1; no firm D call. Trimming shortened V by 0 bases and J by 4 bases, and 2 bases separated the two germline ends. CDR1 SGHRS and CDR2 YFSETQ come from the germline V gene. CDR3 length equals 12 residues. The CDR3 sequence is CASSLVYNEQFF. For the CDR3, the DNA is TGCGCCAGCAGCTTGGTGTACAATGAGCAGTTCTTC. Variable domain in full (rest from reference TRBV5-1 and TRBJ2-1): KAGVTQTPRYLIKTRGQQVTLSCSPISGHRSVSWYQQTPGQGLQFLFEYFSETQRNKGNFPGRFSGRQFSNSRSEMNVSTLELGDSALYLCASSLVYNEQFFGPGTRLTVL.

The J gene is TRBJ2-7, the V gene TRBV4-3, with D maybe TRBD2 (5 bases). CDR3 length: 15 amino acids. Germline V gene sequence: CDR1 LGHNA, CDR2 YSLEER. The V gene lost 4 bases and the J gene lost 3 bases, with 16 bases spanning the gap. CDR3 nucleotide sequence: TGCGCCAGCAGCCTGGTGGCGGGCGGAGACTACGAGCAGTACTTC. This gives the protein CASSLVAGGDYEQYF.

The rearrangement joins TRBV11-2 to TRBJ2-7; D unclear. The CDR3 totals 17 residues. CDR1 is SGHAT, CDR2 FQNNGV, per germline. Deletions cut 0 bases from V and 0 bases from J, with 15 bases between. The CDR3 DNA follows: TGTGCCAGCAGCTTAGAACCCCGGACCAAGAGCTCCTACGAGCAGTACTTC. Translated, it gives CASSLEPRTKSSYEQYF.

V and J are TRBV11-3 and TRBJ2-3; the match to TRBD2 covers 10 bases. V lost 0 bases and J lost 2; bases outside the gene matches: 5. The CDR3 extends over 17 amino acids. Germline V gene data show CDR1 as SGHNT and CDR2 as YENEEA. The CDR3 spells CASSLEGTSGNTDTQYF. In DNA form, the CDR3 reads TGTGCCAGCAGCTTAGAGGGTACTAGCGGGAACACAGATACGCAGTATTTT.

The rearrangement links TRBV15 to TRBJ2-5; 9 nucleotides match TRBD2. The better agreement between TRBJ2-7 and the DNA end casts doubt on the J call. Germline CDR1 reads LNHNV; CDR2 reads YYDKDF (reference sequence). CDR3 length equals 14 residues. CDR3 sequence reads: CATSRTSGIYEQYF. The CDR3 coding sequence is TGTGCCACCAGCAGGACTAGCGGAATCTACGAGCAGTACTTC.

This chain connects TRBV10-3 to TRBJ2-7; D gene ambiguous. Germline loops: CDR1 ENHRY, CDR2 SYGVKD. The CDR3 extends over 13 amino acids. V was clipped by 6 bases and J by 1 base, with 10 bases between them. In DNA, the CDR3 is TGTGCCATCAGCCCCCCCGGATCCTACGAGCAGTACTTC. This gives the protein CAISPPGSYEQYF.

The V gene is TRBV5-4, the J gene TRBJ2-1; unclear D gene. V shed 0 bases and J shed 7 bases, with 14 bases lying between them. Germline V gives CDR1 SGHNT, CDR2 YYREEE (reference sequence). CDR3 size: 15 residues. CDR3 bases: TGTGCCAGCAGCTTGGCCCGGCAATCTACTAATGAGCAGTTCTTC. This encodes CASSLARQSTNEQFF.

V gene TRBV7-9 combines with J gene TRBJ2-3; 10 bases agree with TRBD2. The CDR3 contains 18 residues. V lost 1 base to trimming and J lost 0 bases; unmatched junction nucleotides: 7. CDR1 and CDR2 from the germline V gene are SEHNR and FQNEAQ (reference sequence). CDR3 loop: CASSLDPTSGKSTDTQYF. The DNA of the CDR3 is TGTGCCAGCAGCTTAGATCCCACTAGCGGGAAAAGCACAGATACGCAGTATTTT.

V gene TRBV4-1 combines with J gene TRBJ2-4; D is undetermined. The CDR3 is 18 residues long. From germline, CDR1 is MGHRA and CDR2 YSYEKL. Trimming shortened V by 3 bases and J by 2 bases, and 20 bases separated the two germline ends. The CDR3 bases are TGCGCCAGCAGCCATACGAGCCACAACCTGGCCCCCAAAAACATTCAGTACTTC. This codes for CASSHTSHNLAPKNIQYF.